Below, 27 T cell receptor beta chains from the same sample are listed, as sequenced in a study of monozygotic twins with inflammatory bowel disease. TCRdb processed the 5' RACE reads again and assigns one entry to each CDR3 protein, with no DNA. Seen in this sample are 150,000 to 200,000 distinct CDR3 sequences; the ten most common clones hold 7.4%. Input material: blood. The receptors come from a human donor with ulcerative colitis or Crohn's disease, or a healthy co-twin of an affected twin (not recorded which).

This sequence joins TRBV12-3 or TRBV12-4 and TRBJ1-1; TCRdb's assignment of TRBD1 cannot be checked, as there is no DNA. This CDR3 is 11 amino acids long. This chain's CDR3 is CASDRGRLAFF.

The chain employs TRBV11-2 and TRBJ2-5; the D gene TCRdb calls, TRBD1, cannot be checked with no DNA. The CDR3 length is 16 residues. Germline lookup yields CDR1 SGHAT and CDR2 FQNNGV. CDR3 protein: CASSFQGASGQETQYF. The variable domain in full, with the rest retrieved from reference TRBV11-2 and TRBJ2-5, is EAGVAQSPRYKIIEKRQSVAFWCNPISGHATLYWYQQILGQGPKLLIQFQNNGVVDDSQLPKDRFSAERLKGVDSTLKIQPAKLEDSAVYLCASSFQGASGQETQYFGPGTRLLVL.

The CDR3 sequence is CAITQDSYNSPLHF. V and J are TRBV10-3 and TRBJ1-6; with no DNA, the TCRdb D assignment of TRBD1 cannot be verified. Per germline, CDR1 ENHRY and CDR2 SYGVKD. The CDR3 sequence is 14 residues long.

The V gene is TRBV20-1, the J gene TRBJ2-5; the TCRdb D gene call, TRBD2, has no DNA to confirm it. The CDR3 totals 13 residues. Germline V CDR1 and CDR2: DFQATT, SNEGSKA (reference sequence). CDR3 sequence: CSASAGGQETQYF.

The chain combines TRBV20-1 with TRBJ2-5; with no DNA, the TCRdb D assignment of TRBD2 cannot be verified. This CDR3 is built from 12 residues. Looked up from germline, CDR1 is DFQATT and CDR2 is SNEGSKA (reference sequence). The chain's CDR3 is CSLREVAETQYF.

This chain connects TRBV6-6 to TRBJ2-2; the TRBD2 assignment by TCRdb is unverifiable without DNA. Germline V lookup: CDR1 MNHNY, CDR2 SVGAGI (reference sequence). CDR3 length equals 14 residues. CDR3 amino acids: CASSYLGETGELFF.

J is TRBJ2-7 and V is TRBV12-3 or TRBV12-4; with no DNA, the TCRdb D assignment of TRBD1 cannot be verified. The CDR3 loop spans 16 amino acids. CDR3 in amino acids: CASSLGGGPLSYEQYF.

This chain uses TRBV29-1 with TRBJ1-2; TCRdb outputs TRBD1, but without DNA this stays unchecked. Per germline, CDR1 SQVTM and CDR2 ANQGSEA. CDR3 length: 15 amino acids. The CDR3 sequence: CSVEGQGQQLYGYTF.

This chain uses TRBV20-1 with TRBJ2-7; no DNA is available, so the TRBD1 call from TCRdb remains unchecked. CDR1 and CDR2 from the germline V gene are DFQATT and SNEGSKA (reference sequence). The CDR3 is made up of 12 amino acids. The chain's CDR3 is CSARDRPPGQYF.

This chain connects TRBV20-1 to TRBJ2-5; TCRdb indicates TRBD1, and absent DNA this call remains unverified. Germline V gives CDR1 DFQATT, CDR2 SNEGSKA (reference sequence). The CDR3 extends over 14 amino acids. The CDR3 loop is CSARVAPVQETQYF.

The V call is TRBV5-1, the J call TRBJ1-4. In germline, CDR1 is SGHRS, CDR2 YFSETQ. The CDR3 loop spans 16 amino acids. The CDR3: CASSLGLVYKQEKLFF.

The chain links TRBV29-1 to TRBJ1-2; TCRdb picks TRBD1, but there is no DNA to check that call. This CDR3 spans 14 amino acids. The germline V gene encodes CDR1 SQVTM and CDR2 ANQGSEA. The CDR3 sequence: CSVGGLDRSYGYTF.

The chain employs TRBV7-9 and TRBJ2-5; absent DNA, TCRdb's TRBD2 call cannot be checked. The CDR3 loop spans 17 amino acids. Germline lookup yields CDR1 SEHNR and CDR2 FQNEAQ (reference sequence). This CDR3 reads CASSHKRESWNDETQYF. The entire variable domain, with the rest obtained from reference TRBV7-9 and TRBJ2-5, is as follows: DTGVSQNPRHKITKRGQNVTFRCDPISEHNRLYWYRQTLGQGPEFLTYFQNEAQLEKSRLLSDRFSAERPKGSFSTLEIQRTEQGDSAMYLCASSHKRESWNDETQYFGPGTRLLVL.

The CDR3 sequence is CASRQGSNTGELFF. The chain links TRBV6-2 or TRBV6-3 to TRBJ2-2; TCRdb's D call, TRBD1, is unchecked because there is no DNA. The V gene's germline CDR1 is MNHEY and CDR2 SVGEGT. The CDR3 extends over 14 amino acids.

The gene calls are TRBV7-3 and TRBJ1-6; the TRBD1 assignment by TCRdb is unverifiable without DNA. Germline CDR1 reads SGHTA; CDR2 reads FQGTGA. CDR3 length: 14 residues. The CDR3 region is CASSPGAGNSPLHF.

The J gene is TRBJ2-5, the V gene TRBV2; TCRdb names TRBD1, which stays unverified in the absence of DNA. The CDR3 has 12 residues. CDR1 SNHLY and CDR2 FYNNEI come from the germline V gene. The chain's CDR3 is CASSGPGETQYF.

J is TRBJ2-1 and V is TRBV11-2; TCRdb's assignment of TRBD2 cannot be checked, as there is no DNA. CDR3 length: 14 residues. CDR1 is SGHAT and CDR2 is FQNNGV in the germline V gene. The chain's CDR3 is CASSPRRTSLEQFF.

This rearrangement joins TRBV5-1 to TRBJ2-3; absent DNA, TCRdb's TRBD2 call cannot be checked. CDR3 size: 18 residues. Germline assignment: CDR1 SGHRS and CDR2 YFSETQ. CDR3 residues: CASSPAKTSASPRQTQYF.

The J gene is TRBJ1-2, the V gene TRBV29-1; TCRdb's D call, TRBD1, is unchecked because there is no DNA. The CDR3 consists of 13 residues. The V gene's germline CDR1 is SQVTM and CDR2 ANQGSEA. CDR3 in amino acids: CSVVEQGSYGYTF.

V is TRBV20-1 and J is TRBJ1-2; the D gene TCRdb calls, TRBD1, cannot be checked with no DNA. The germline gives CDR1 DFQATT, CDR2 SNEGSKA (reference sequence). The CDR3 has 13 residues. This CDR3 is CSIKTGGPPGYTF.

The V and J genes are TRBV6-5 and TRBJ2-2; TCRdb picks TRBD1, but there is no DNA to check that call. This CDR3 region has 17 residues. CDR1 and CDR2 from the germline V gene are MNHEY and SVGAGI. CDR3 in amino acids: CASSYTDRGVRTGELFF.

This chain links TRBV20-1 with TRBJ2-3; the D call of TRBD1 rests on TCRdb alone, since no DNA is present to check it. The germline gives CDR1 DFQATT, CDR2 SNEGSKA (reference sequence). The CDR3 consists of 16 residues. CDR3: CSARVQGQGAGDTQYF.

This chain uses TRBV29-1 with TRBJ2-7; the D call of TRBD1 rests on TCRdb alone, since no DNA is present to check it. CDR1 is SQVTM, CDR2 ANQGSEA, per germline. The CDR3 sequence is 13 residues long. CDR3 protein: CSVAPRQSYEQYF.

The chain links TRBV27 to TRBJ1-2; TCRdb gives TRBD1 as the D gene, but with no DNA this cannot be confirmed. The CDR3 contains 13 residues. CDR1 and CDR2 from the germline V gene are MNHEY and SMNVEV (reference sequence). CDR3 sequence: CASSPQGNYGYTF.

This chain links TRBV7-2 with TRBJ1-4; TCRdb's D call of TRBD1 is untestable without DNA. Per germline, CDR1 SGHTA and CDR2 FQGNSA. The CDR3 runs to 15 residues. CDR3 residues: CASSPRTGGREKLFF.

The chain uses TRBV7-2 and TRBJ2-7; with no DNA, the TCRdb D assignment of TRBD2 cannot be verified. Germline CDR1 SGHTA, CDR2 FQGNSA. The CDR3 covers 15 residues. The CDR3 loop is CASSSPSGFIYEQYF.

The genes are TRBV20-1 and TRBJ1-5. The CDR3 is made up of 13 amino acids. Germline assignment: CDR1 DFQATT and CDR2 SNEGSKA (reference sequence). CDR3: CSASVLSNQPQHF.